A single sample gave rise to the 20 T cell receptor beta chains below, sequenced in a study of shared clonotypes between healthy human individuals. The method was immunoSEQ multiplex PCR; TCRdb's version includes in-frame clones alone and lacks a portion of them. The table shows 2 million to 2.5 million clones, with almost 96% occurring only once. Sequences were obtained from naive CD4+ T cells sorted from blood. Subset: CD45RA+ positively selected. The receptors derive from a man between 18 and 29 years old in good health.

This rearrangement joins TRBV11-2 to TRBJ2-7, with D perhaps matching TRBD1 or TRBD2 (5 bases each). The germline V gene has CDR1 SGHAT and CDR2 FQNNGV. This CDR3 is 16 amino acids long. V gave up 5 bases and J gave up 2 bases, with 19 bases separating them. The CDR3: CASSPRSGPQTYEQYF. CDR3 coding DNA: TGTGCCAGCAGCCCCCGTTCGGGGCCACAAACCTACGAGCAGTACTTC.

The chain carries TRBV9 and TRBJ1-2; tentatively, D is TRBD1 (5 bases). Germline V lookup: CDR1 SGDLS, CDR2 YYNGEE. CDR3 length: 14 residues. Trimming shortened V by 6 bases and J by 5 bases, and 17 bases separated the two germline ends. This CDR3 reads CASTIRDGLYGYTF. CDR3 DNA: TGTGCCAGCACCATCCGGGACGGTTTATATGGCTACACCTTC.

The gene calls are TRBV5-5 and TRBJ1-1, with D unresolved. Between the trimmed V and J ends, which lost 0 bases and 0 bases, there was a span of 9 bases. CDR1 is SGHKS, CDR2 YYEKEE, per germline (reference sequence). CDR3 length: 15 residues. In DNA form, the CDR3 reads TGTGCCAGCAGCTTGGGACACACAATGAACACTGAAGCTTTCTTT. Amino acid sequence: CASSLGHTMNTEAFF. Full variable domain (missing parts from reference TRBV5-5 and TRBJ1-1): DAGVTQSPTHLIKTRGQQVTLRCSPISGHKSVSWYQQVLGQGPQFIFQYYEKEERGRGNFPDRFSARQFPNYSSELNVNALLLGDSALYLCASSLGHTMNTEAFFGQGTRLTVV.

There are a few counts of this clone. The rearrangement joins TRBV7-2 to TRBJ2-1; tentative D call: TRBD2 (5 bases). The V gene lost 1 base and the J gene lost 4 bases, with 14 bases spanning the gap. The CDR3 extends over 16 amino acids. Germline CDR1 SGHTA, CDR2 FQGNSA. In nucleotides, the CDR3 is TGTGCCAGCAGCTTAGAGGGCGGGCTCCCTTACAATGAGCAGTTCTTC. Amino acids: CASSLEGGLPYNEQFF.

CDR3 nucleotides: TGTGCCGCGCAGGGTTTGCCTGGAAACACCATATATTTT. Translating it yields CAAQGLPGNTIYF. The chain carries TRBV10-3 and TRBJ1-3; tentative D call: TRBD1 (5 bases). The CDR3 sequence is 13 residues long. From germline, CDR1 is ENHRY and CDR2 SYGVKD. The V and J ends lost 11 bases and 2 bases respectively, with 13 bases between them.

J is TRBJ2-7 and V is TRBV6-1; 9 nucleotides align to TRBD2. The V gene end was trimmed by 4 bases and the J gene end by 3 bases; junction bases not matched to a gene: 4. The CDR3 is made up of 14 amino acids. CDR1 MNHNS and CDR2 SASEGT come from the germline V gene. Here the CDR3 reads CASSAGTSFYEQYF. The DNA of the CDR3 is TGTGCCAGCAGTGCCGGGACTAGCTTCTACGAGCAGTACTTC.

On this clone itself: The junction and the germline gene differ at one end; a read error may be behind it. The rearrangement joins TRBV30 to TRBJ2-5; D gene unclear. This CDR3 is 13 amino acids long. Germline loops: CDR1 GTSNPN, CDR2 SVGIG (reference sequence). Here the CDR3 reads CVWSGLFQETQYF. The DNA of the CDR3 is TGTGTCTGGAGTGGGCTTTTTCAAGAGACCCAGTACTTC.

The chain has TRBV5-1 and TRBJ2-1, with a possible D match to TRBD1 (6 bases). The length of the CDR3 is 13 residues. Looked up from germline, CDR1 is SGHRS and CDR2 is YFSETQ. V lost 4 bases and J 8 bases, leaving 13 bases between the germline ends. In DNA, the CDR3 is TGCGCCAGCAGCAGAGGGGGTATTGATGAGCAGTTCTTC. It translates to CASSRGGIDEQFF. Based on the CDR3 plus reference TRBV5-1 and TRBJ2-1, the full variable domain is KAGVTQTPRYLIKTRGQQVTLSCSPISGHRSVSWYQQTPGQGLQFLFEYFSETQRNKGNFPGRFSGRQFSNSRSEMNVSTLELGDSALYLCASSRGGIDEQFFGPGTRLTVL.

The CDR3 spells CASSIRGSLTGELFF. Written as DNA, the CDR3 is TGTGCCAGTAGTATCAGGGGCAGCCTTACCGGGGAGCTGTTTTTT. The V gene is TRBV19, the J gene TRBJ2-2, with D maybe TRBD1 (6 bases). The CDR3 runs 15 residues. V was shortened by 3 bases and J by 5 bases, with 13 bases between the two germline ends. Germline-derived CDR1 and CDR2 are LNHDA and SQIVND (reference sequence).

The CDR3 DNA follows: TGTGCCTGGAGTGTAACGGGAATAGGGGACTACTATGGCTACACCTTC. It codes for CAWSVTGIGDYYGYTF. The rearrangement uses TRBV30 and TRBJ1-2; D might be TRBD1 (5 bases). Germline V gives CDR1 GTSNPN, CDR2 SVGIG (reference sequence). The CDR3 is made up of 16 amino acids. V was shortened by 0 bases and J by 3 bases, with 17 bases between the two germline ends.

This clone is a singleton in its sample. The same CDR3 also results from other DNA sequences found in this sample. The V gene is TRBV28, the J gene TRBJ1-6; D uncertain. From germline, CDR1 is MDHEN and CDR2 SYDVKM. The length of the CDR3 is 13 residues. Between the trimmed V and J ends, which lost 1 base and 7 bases, there was a span of 5 bases. CDR3 amino acids: CASSLSGNSPLHF. The CDR3 DNA sequence: TGTGCCAGCAGTTTATCCGGGAATTCACCCCTCCACTTT.

The J gene is TRBJ2-1, the V gene TRBV5-8; 9 bases align to TRBD1. The J segment lost 4 bases and the V segment lost 4 bases, leaving 6 bases of the junction unmatched. CDR3 size: 15 residues. Germline lookup yields CDR1 SGHTS and CDR2 YDEGEE. CDR3 amino acids: CASSRGQGRYNEQFF. The CDR3 DNA is TGTGCCAGCAGCCGAGGACAGGGGAGGTACAATGAGCAGTTCTTC.

The V gene is TRBV7-2, the J gene TRBJ1-2; D possibly corresponds to TRBD1 (5 bases). Trimming stripped 5 bases from V and 3 bases from J, with 16 bases between. CDR1 and CDR2 from the germline V gene are SGHTA and FQGNSA. The CDR3 length is 15 residues. The CDR3 is CASSKGRVMDYGYTF. The CDR3 nucleotides read TGTGCCAGCAGCAAAGGCAGGGTAATGGACTATGGCTACACCTTC.

This chain connects TRBV5-1 to TRBJ1-4, with D tentatively TRBD1 (5 bases). The CDR3 covers 15 residues. Germline CDR1 and CDR2: SGHRS and YFSETQ. Trimming removed 4 bases at V and 3 bases at J, with 13 bases between. The CDR3 region has the DNA TGCGCCAGCAGCCTAAGCGCGGGGGCTAATGAAAAACTGTTTTTT. Protein: CASSLSAGANEKLFF.

In DNA form, the CDR3 reads TGCAGCGGGGACGGCAACACAGATACGCAGTATTTT. It specifies CSGDGNTDTQYF. The gene calls are TRBV29-1 and TRBJ2-3; possibly TRBD1 or TRBD2 for D (5 bases each). The CDR3 has 12 amino acids. V lost 7 bases and J lost 2, with 10 bases in between. Per the germline V gene, CDR1 is SQVTM and CDR2 is ANQGSEA.

The chain combines TRBV9 with TRBJ1-2; the D gene is possibly TRBD1 (5 bases). Germline-derived CDR1 and CDR2 are SGDLS and YYNGEE. The CDR3 consists of 14 residues. V was clipped by 2 bases and J by 5 bases, with 13 bases between them. The CDR3, as DNA: TGTGCCAGCAGCGTGGGTCCAGAGGGGTATGGCTACACCTTC. This sequence encodes CASSVGPEGYGYTF.

The chain couples TRBV5-4 to TRBJ2-5; D assignment may be TRBD1 or TRBD2 (5 bases each). V dropped 0 bases and J dropped 9 bases, with 15 bases sitting between them. The CDR3 sequence is 14 residues long. CDR1 and CDR2 (germline): SGHNT, YYREEE (reference sequence). The CDR3 DNA reads as TGTGCCAGCAGCTTGGGGGACCCCAAAGATTCCCAGTACTTC. Translating gives CASSLGDPKDSQYF.

The chain has TRBV5-1 and TRBJ1-4; 8 bases are a match to TRBD1. Germline trimming cut 3 bases from V and 5 bases from J; bases unmatched to any gene: 6. The germline gives CDR1 SGHRS, CDR2 YFSETQ. The CDR3 sequence is 15 residues long. CDR3 DNA: TGCGCCAGCAGCTCCGCCGGGACAGGAAATGAAAAACTGTTTTTT. Translation: CASSSAGTGNEKLFF.

This clone was seen only once. Other DNA sequences in the sample encode the same CDR3. The V and J genes are TRBV2 and TRBJ2-7, with a possible D match to TRBD1 (6 bases). CDR3 length: 13 residues. Germline V lookup: CDR1 SNHLY, CDR2 FYNNEI. V lost 5 bases and J lost 0, with 8 bases in between. The DNA for the CDR3 is TGTGCCAGCAGTCAGGACAGCTCCTACGAGCAGTACTTC. Its protein product is CASSQDSSYEQYF.

The V gene is TRBV19, the J gene TRBJ2-3; D unresolved. CDR3 length equals 13 residues. CDR1 is LNHDA and CDR2 is SQIVND in the germline V gene (reference sequence). Trimming cost V 3 bases and J 4 bases, with 8 bases left between them. CDR3 sequence reads: CASSIAAPDTQYF. CDR3 sequence (DNA): TGTGCCAGTAGTATCGCGGCCCCAGATACGCAGTATTTT. Filled out from reference TRBV19 and TRBJ2-3, the complete variable domain reads DGGITQSPKYLFRKEGQNVTLSCEQNLNHDAMYWYRQDPGQGLRLIYYSQIVNDFQKGDIAEGYSVSREKKESFPLTVTSAQKNPTAFYLCASSIAAPDTQYFGPGTRLTVL.